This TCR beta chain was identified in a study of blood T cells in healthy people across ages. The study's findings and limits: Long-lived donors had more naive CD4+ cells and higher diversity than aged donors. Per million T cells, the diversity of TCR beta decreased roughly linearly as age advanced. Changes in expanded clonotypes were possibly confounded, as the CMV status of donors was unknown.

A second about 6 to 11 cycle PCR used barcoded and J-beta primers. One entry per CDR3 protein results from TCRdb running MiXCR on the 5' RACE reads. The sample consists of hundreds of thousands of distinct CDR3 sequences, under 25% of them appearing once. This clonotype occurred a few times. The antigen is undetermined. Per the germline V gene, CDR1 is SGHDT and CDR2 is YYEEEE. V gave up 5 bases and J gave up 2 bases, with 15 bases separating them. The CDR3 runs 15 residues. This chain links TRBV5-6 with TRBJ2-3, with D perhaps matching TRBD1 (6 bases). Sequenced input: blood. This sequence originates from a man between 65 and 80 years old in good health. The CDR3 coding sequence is TGTGCCAGCAGGAGTACAGGGCTAAACACAGATACGCAGTATTTT. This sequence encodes CASRSTGLNTDTQYF.